Listed below are T cell receptor beta chains from one sample, sequenced in a study of cytomegalovirus exposure and HLA in healthy donors. TCRdb's table, derived via immunoSEQ multiplex PCR, lists solely in-frame clones and lacks some. The sample lists 150,000 or so clones, roughly 74% occurring once. Sample: PBMCs. These receptors all stem from a man in his late teens or twenties in good health and CMV-seronegative. The CDR3 runs from the conserved cysteine through the conserved F or W. A D gene is named only where the DNA matches it firmly. Some rows have no size entry. The others give once, few or many, or a class for an expanded clone.

.,.,TRBV5-4,TRBJ2-6,TGTGCCAGCAGCGCGGTGGGTGGGGCCAACGTCCTGACTTTC,CASSAVGGANVLTF
TRBD1,few,TRBV6-5,TRBJ2-1,TGTGCCAGCAGCACCGGGACAGGGATGGTCAATGAGCAGTTCTTC,CASSTGTGMVNEQFF
.,.,TRBV18,TRBJ1-1,TGTGCCAGCTCACCACAGGAACAGACTGAAGCTTTCTTT,CASSPQEQTEAFF
.,.,TRBV6-1,TRBJ2-5,TGTGCCAGCAGGCTATCAGGGATTCAAGAGACCCAGTACTTC,CASRLSGIQETQYF
.,few,TRBV30,TRBJ1-1,TGTGCCTGGAGCGTCGAGCAGGGATCTGAAGCTTTCTTT,CAWSVEQGSEAFF
.,.,TRBV6-5,TRBJ1-1,TGTGCCAGCAGTTACTCGGGCACGATCAACACTGAAGCTTTCTTT,CASSYSGTINTEAFF
.,.,TRBV10-3,TRBJ2-5,TGTGCCATCAGTGAGTCCAGAAAATCCCAAGAGACCCAGTACTTC,CAISESRKSQETQYF
TRBD2,.,TRBV11-2,TRBJ2-1,TGTGCCAGCAGCTTAGAAGGCGGGAGATGGGGCGATGAGCAGTTCTTC,CASSLEGGRWGDEQFF
.,.,TRBV7-2,TRBJ1-4,TGTGCCAGCAGCTCGGTTACAGGGACCAATGAAAAACTGTTTTTT,CASSSVTGTNEKLFF
TRBD2,.,TRBV14,TRBJ2-3,TGTGCCAGCAGCCACCTCGGGGACCGGGGGGGAAGCACAGATACGCAGTATTTT,CASSHLGDRGGSTDTQYF
TRBD1,once,TRBV7-8,TRBJ2-2,TGTGCCAGCAGCCCTGTAGGGGGCAACACCGGGGAGCTGTTTTTT,CASSPVGGNTGELFF
TRBD1,.,TRBV7-9,TRBJ1-1,TGTGCCAGCAGCTTATTTCAGGGGGCGAACACTGAAGCTTTCTTT,CASSLFQGANTEAFF
TRBD1,few,TRBV7-2,TRBJ1-2,TGTGCCAGCAGCTTTCCAGGACAGGGGGCATCTGGCTATGGCTACACCTTC,CASSFPGQGASGYGYTF
.,.,TRBV7-2,TRBJ2-4,TGTGCCAGCAGGAACTCGAGGGAACTAGCCAAAAACATTCAGTACTTC,CASRNSRELAKNIQYF
.,.,TRBV10-2,TRBJ2-2,TGCGCCAGCAGCGGTAGTGACACCGGGGAGCTGTTTTTT,CASSGSDTGELFF
.,.,TRBV15,TRBJ1-4,TGTGCCACCAGCAGAGATGTTTTCCTCGGGGCTAATGAAAAACTGTTTTTT,CATSRDVFLGANEKLFF
.,few,TRBV25-1,TRBJ1-4,TGTGCCAGCAGTGAATGGGTGAGAGGATTTTATGAAAAACTGTTTTTT,CASSEWVRGFYEKLFF
.,once,TRBV2,TRBJ2-5,TGTGCCAGCAGGAGGGGGTCCGAGGAGACCCAGTACTTC,CASRRGSEETQYF
TRBD1,.,TRBV6-5,TRBJ2-7,TGTGCCAGCAGCTTATGGACAGGGGGCGGGGGCCTTCAGTACTTC,CASSLWTGGGGLQYF
TRBD1,.,TRBV6-6,TRBJ2-2,TGTGCCAGCAGTTACTTCGACAGGGCCGGGGAGCTGTTTTTT,CASSYFDRAGELFF
TRBD1,few,TRBV29-1,TRBJ1-2,TGCAGCGTCTCAGGGGGGAGTAACTATGGCTACACCTTC,CSVSGGSNYGYTF
TRBD1,few,TRBV6-5,TRBJ2-3,TGTGCCAGCAGTGGACAGGGGAGGGGAGATACGCAGTATTTT,CASSGQGRGDTQYF
.,.,TRBV5-1,TRBJ2-7,TGCGCCAGCAGCTTGGCCATACAGGGCTCCTACGAGCAGTACTTC,CASSLAIQGSYEQYF
.,.,TRBV2,TRBJ2-7,TGTGCCAGCCAATCAGGTTCCTACGAGCAGTACTTC,CASQSGSYEQYF
.,.,TRBV6-5,TRBJ1-2,TGTGCCAGCAGGAGCCACGCGGGGGGCTACACCTTC,CASRSHAGGYTF
.,.,TRBV6-6,TRBJ1-2,TGTGCCAGCAGTTACTCCACAGGGAACTATGGCTACACCTTC,CASSYSTGNYGYTF
TRBD2,.,TRBV14,TRBJ2-5,TGTGCCAGCAGCCCCCCGGGACTAGCGGTCCAAGAGACCCAGTACTTC,CASSPPGLAVQETQYF
TRBD1,.,TRBV5-4,TRBJ1-2,TGTGCCAGCAGCTTGGAGGACAGGGGCTATGGCTACACCTTC,CASSLEDRGYGYTF
TRBD1,.,TRBV27,TRBJ1-5,TGTGCCAGCCGCGGAACAGGGGGCAATCAGCCCCAGCATTTT,CASRGTGGNQPQHF
TRBD2,.,TRBV5-1,TRBJ2-2,TGCGCCAGCAGTTTTGTTTCGAGCGGGGGCAACACCGGGGAGCTGTTTTTT,CASSFVSSGGNTGELFF
TRBD1,few,TRBV7-9,TRBJ2-1,TGTGCCAGCAGCTTCCGGACAGGGGGCAATGAGCAGTTCTTC,CASSFRTGGNEQFF
.,.,TRBV27,TRBJ2-2,TGTGCCAGCAGTTTAGCCGGGAGTCGAGCCACCGGGGAGCTGTTTTTT,CASSLAGSRATGELFF
.,.,TRBV27,TRBJ2-2,TGTGCCAGCAGTTTATTAGGTGTTCGGGGGGCATGGACCGGGGAGCTGTTTTTT,CASSLLGVRGAWTGELFF
.,.,TRBV4-1,TRBJ1-1,TGCGCCAGCAGCCAACTCGACAGGCGCAACACTGAAGCTTTCTTT,CASSQLDRRNTEAFF
TRBD1,few,TRBV5-1,TRBJ1-2,TGCGCCAGCAGCTTCACAGGGGCCCTGTCCTATGGCTACACCTTC,CASSFTGALSYGYTF
TRBD2,.,TRBV29-1,TRBJ2-1,TGCAGCGTTGAAAGTAGCGGGGGGGGTCACAATGAGCAGTTCTTC,CSVESSGGGHNEQFF
TRBD1,.,TRBV15,TRBJ2-3,TGTGCCACCAGCACTGGACAGGGCACAGATACGCAGTATTTT,CATSTGQGTDTQYF